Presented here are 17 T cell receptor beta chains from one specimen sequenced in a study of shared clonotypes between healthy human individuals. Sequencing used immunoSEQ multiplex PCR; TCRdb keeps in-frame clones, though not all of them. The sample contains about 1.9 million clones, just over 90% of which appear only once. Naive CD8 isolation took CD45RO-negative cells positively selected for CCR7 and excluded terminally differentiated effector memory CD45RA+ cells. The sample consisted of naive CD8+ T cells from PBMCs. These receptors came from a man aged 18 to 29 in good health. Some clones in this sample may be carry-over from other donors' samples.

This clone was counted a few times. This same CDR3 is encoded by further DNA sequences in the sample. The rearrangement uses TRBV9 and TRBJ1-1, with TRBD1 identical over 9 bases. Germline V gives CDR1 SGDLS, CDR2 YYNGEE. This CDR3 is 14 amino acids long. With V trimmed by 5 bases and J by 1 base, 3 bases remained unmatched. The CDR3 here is CASSPGQGNTEAFF. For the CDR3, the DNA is TGTGCCAGCAGTCCGGGACAGGGGAACACTGAAGCTTTCTTT.

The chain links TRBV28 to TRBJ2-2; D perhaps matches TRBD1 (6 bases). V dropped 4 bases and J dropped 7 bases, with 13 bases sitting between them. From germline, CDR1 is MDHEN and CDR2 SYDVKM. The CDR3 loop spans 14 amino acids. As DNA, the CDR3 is TGTGCCAGCAGTTCTAGGGGGACGGGCGGGGAGCTGTTTTTT. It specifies CASSSRGTGGELFF.

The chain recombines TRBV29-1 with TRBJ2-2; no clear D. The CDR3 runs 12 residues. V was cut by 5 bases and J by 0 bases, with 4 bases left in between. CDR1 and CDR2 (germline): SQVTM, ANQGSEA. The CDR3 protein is CSVQANTGELFF. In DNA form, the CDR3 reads TGCAGCGTTCAGGCGAACACCGGGGAGCTGTTTTTT.

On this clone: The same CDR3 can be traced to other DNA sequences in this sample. The CDR3 loop is CASSAGSSYEQYF. The CDR3, as DNA: TGTGCCAGTAGTGCTGGGAGCTCCTACGAGCAGTACTTC. The chain joins TRBV19 to TRBJ2-7; tentative D call: TRBD2 (5 bases). V was pared by 5 bases and J by 0 bases, with 8 bases between. This CDR3 comprises 13 residues. Germline V lookup: CDR1 LNHDA, CDR2 SQIVND (reference sequence).

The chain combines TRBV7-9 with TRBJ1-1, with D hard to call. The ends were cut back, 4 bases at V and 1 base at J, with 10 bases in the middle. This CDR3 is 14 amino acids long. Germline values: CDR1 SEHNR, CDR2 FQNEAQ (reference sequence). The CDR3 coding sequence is TGTGCCAGCAGCTCCCGGACTCGGAACACTGAAGCTTTCTTT. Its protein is CASSSRTRNTEAFF.

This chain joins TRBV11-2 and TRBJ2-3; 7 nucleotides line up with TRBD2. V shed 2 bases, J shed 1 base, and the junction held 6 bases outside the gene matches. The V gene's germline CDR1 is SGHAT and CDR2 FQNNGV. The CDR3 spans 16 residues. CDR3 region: CASSLRIAGGTDTQYF. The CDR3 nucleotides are TGTGCCAGCAGCTTAAGGATAGCGGGTGGCACAGATACGCAGTATTTT.

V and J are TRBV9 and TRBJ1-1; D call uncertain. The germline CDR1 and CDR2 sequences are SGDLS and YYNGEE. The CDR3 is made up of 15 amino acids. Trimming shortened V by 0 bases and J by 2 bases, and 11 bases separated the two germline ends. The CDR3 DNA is TGTGCCAGCAGCGTAGAGGCAGGACGAAACACTGAAGCTTTCTTT. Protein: CASSVEAGRNTEAFF.

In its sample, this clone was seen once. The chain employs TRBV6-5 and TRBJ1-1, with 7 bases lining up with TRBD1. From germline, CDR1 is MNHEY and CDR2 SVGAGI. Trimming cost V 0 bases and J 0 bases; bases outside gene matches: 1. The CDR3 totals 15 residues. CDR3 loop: CASSYSQGVNTEAFF. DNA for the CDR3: TGTGCCAGCAGTTACTCCCAGGGGGTGAACACTGAAGCTTTCTTT.

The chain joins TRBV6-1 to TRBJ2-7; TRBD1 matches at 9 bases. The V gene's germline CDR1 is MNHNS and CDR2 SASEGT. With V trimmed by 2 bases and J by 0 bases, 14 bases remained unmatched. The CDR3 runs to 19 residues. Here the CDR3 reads CASSEFRTGEGRSSYEQYF. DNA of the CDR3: TGTGCCAGCAGTGAATTTCGGACAGGGGAGGGGAGAAGCTCCTACGAGCAGTACTTC.

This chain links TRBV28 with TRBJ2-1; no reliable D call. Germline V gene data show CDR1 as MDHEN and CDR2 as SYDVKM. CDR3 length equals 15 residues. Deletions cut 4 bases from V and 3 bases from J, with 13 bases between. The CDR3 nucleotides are TGTGCCAGCAGTTCCCCCCTGGGGAACTACAATGAGCAGTTCTTC. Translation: CASSSPLGNYNEQFF. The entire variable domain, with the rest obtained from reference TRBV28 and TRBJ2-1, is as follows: DVKVTQSSRYLVKRTGEKVFLECVQDMDHENMFWYRQDPGLGLRLIYFSYDVKMKEKGDIPEGYSVSREKKERFSLILESASTNQTSMYLCASSSPLGNYNEQFFGPGTRLTVL.

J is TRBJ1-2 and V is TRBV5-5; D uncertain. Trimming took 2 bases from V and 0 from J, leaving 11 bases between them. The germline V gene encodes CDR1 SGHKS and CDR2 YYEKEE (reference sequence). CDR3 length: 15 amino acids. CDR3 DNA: TGTGCCAGCAGCTTAAGTCAGTACGCTAACTATGGCTACACCTTC. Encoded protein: CASSLSQYANYGYTF.

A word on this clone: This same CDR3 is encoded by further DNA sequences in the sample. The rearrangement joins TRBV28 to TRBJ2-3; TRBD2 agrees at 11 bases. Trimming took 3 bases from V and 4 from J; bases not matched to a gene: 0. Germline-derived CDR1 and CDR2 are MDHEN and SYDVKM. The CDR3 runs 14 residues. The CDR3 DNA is TGTGCCAGCAGTTTGGGACTAGCGGCAGATACGCAGTATTTT. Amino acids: CASSLGLAADTQYF.

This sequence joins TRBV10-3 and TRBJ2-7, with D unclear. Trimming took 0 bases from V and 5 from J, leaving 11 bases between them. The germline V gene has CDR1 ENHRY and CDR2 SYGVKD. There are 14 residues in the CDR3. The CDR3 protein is CAISESGEIDEQYF. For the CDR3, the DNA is TGTGCCATCAGTGAGTCTGGCGAGATCGACGAGCAGTACTTC.

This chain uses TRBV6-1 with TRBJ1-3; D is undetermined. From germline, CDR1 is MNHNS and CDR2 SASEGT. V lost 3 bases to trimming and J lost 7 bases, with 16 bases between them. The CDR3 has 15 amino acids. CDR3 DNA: TGTGCCAGCAGTGACCCCCACCTTTTACAGAACACCATATATTTT. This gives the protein CASSDPHLLQNTIYF.

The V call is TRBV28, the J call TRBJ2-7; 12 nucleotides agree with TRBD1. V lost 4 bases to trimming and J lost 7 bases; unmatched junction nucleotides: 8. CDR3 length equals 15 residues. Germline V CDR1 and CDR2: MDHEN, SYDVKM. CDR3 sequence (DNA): TGTGCCAGCAGTTCCCGGGACAGGGGGCCGGGAGAGCAGTACTTC. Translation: CASSSRDRGPGEQYF. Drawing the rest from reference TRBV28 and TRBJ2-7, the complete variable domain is DVKVTQSSRYLVKRTGEKVFLECVQDMDHENMFWYRQDPGLGLRLIYFSYDVKMKEKGDIPEGYSVSREKKERFSLILESASTNQTSMYLCASSSRDRGPGEQYFGPGTRLTVT.

The CDR3 reads CASSLDLANEQFF. DNA of the CDR3: TGTGCCAGCAGTTTAGATCTAGCGAATGAGCAGTTCTTC. The V gene is TRBV27, the J gene TRBJ2-1; the D gene is possibly TRBD2 (6 bases). CDR3 length: 13 residues. CDR1 and CDR2 from the germline V gene are MNHEY and SMNVEV (reference sequence). Trimming took 2 bases from V and 7 from J, leaving 9 bases between them.

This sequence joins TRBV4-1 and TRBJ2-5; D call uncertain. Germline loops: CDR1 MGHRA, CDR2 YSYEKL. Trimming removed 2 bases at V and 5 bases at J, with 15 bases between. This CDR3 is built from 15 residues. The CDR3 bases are TGCGCCAGCAGCCAAAGTGCGGTACAGAGGGAGACCCAGTACTTC. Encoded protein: CASSQSAVQRETQYF.